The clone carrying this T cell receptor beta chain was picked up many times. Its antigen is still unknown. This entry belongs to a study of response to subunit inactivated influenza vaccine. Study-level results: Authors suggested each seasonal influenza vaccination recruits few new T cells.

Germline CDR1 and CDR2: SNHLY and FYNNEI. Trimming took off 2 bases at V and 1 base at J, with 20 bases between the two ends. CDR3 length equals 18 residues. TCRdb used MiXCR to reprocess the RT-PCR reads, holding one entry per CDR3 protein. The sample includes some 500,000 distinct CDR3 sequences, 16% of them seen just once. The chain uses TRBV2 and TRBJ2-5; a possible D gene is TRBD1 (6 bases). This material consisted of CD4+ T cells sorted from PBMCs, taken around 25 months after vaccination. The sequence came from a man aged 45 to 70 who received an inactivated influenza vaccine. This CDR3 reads CASSEPGALKTRQETQYF. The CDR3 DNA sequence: TGTGCCAGCAGTGAACCAGGGGCGCTCAAAACACGCCAAGAGACCCAGTACTTC.